This T cell receptor (beta chain) emerged from a study of T cells in Graves' hyperthyroidism and ophthalmopathy. The CDR3 consists of 14 residues. CDR1 and CDR2 from the germline V gene are DFQATT and SNEGSKA (reference sequence). V was pared by 3 bases and J by 2 bases, with 13 bases between. TCR beta CDR3 region amplification was performed from RNA transcripts. The HTBI primer set was used in a first-round RT-PCR of the TCR CDR3. MiXCR, run by TCRdb on the multiplex PCR reads, gives a single entry per CDR3 protein. The table lists about 400,000 distinct CDR3 sequences, 13% to 15% of them singletons, with around a fifth in the top ten. Study-wide results and limits: Blood held most thyroid clonotypes expanded above 0.001 frequency.

This clonotype was recorded at least ten times. The antigen is not known. The rearrangement uses TRBV20-1 and TRBJ1-2; weak D call: TRBD1 (5 bases). The source of this sequence is a woman aged 30 to 39 with Graves' ophthalmopathy. The source material was blood. CDR3 residues: CSARGLAGNYGYTF. The CDR3 DNA is TGCAGTGCTAGGGGACTTGCAGGGAACTATGGCTACACCTTC.